This entry describes one T cell receptor (beta chain). Its antigen remains unidentified. These data come from a study of T cell responses to AZD1222 COVID-19 vaccine. Study outcomes and limitations: Donors in the cohort were predominantly white British and more often female, and clonal diversity was possibly underestimated. The CD4 TCRs associated with vaccination extended across spike and predominated at 160-218 and 743-854. Two AZD1222 doses significantly raised spike-specific TCR breadth and depth over controls. Baseline serology detected seropositivity in only a handful of AZD1222 recipients.

Generated by immunoSEQ multiplex PCR, the TCRdb table keeps only in-frame clones and is missing some. The data show about 150,000 clones, roughly nine tenths seen once. The receptor was isolated from an adult who had recovered from COVID-19. The sequences come from peripheral blood, collected after recovery from COVID-19.

The CDR3 coding sequence is TGTGCCAGCAGTTACTCGAGGGTACGAGCTTTCTTT. This sequence encodes CASSYSRVRAFF. The chain joins TRBV6-2 or TRBV6-3 to TRBJ1-1, with D unresolved. V was trimmed by 0 bases and J by 10 bases, leaving 9 bases between them. CDR3 length: 12 amino acids. Germline loops: CDR1 MNHEY, CDR2 SVGEGT.